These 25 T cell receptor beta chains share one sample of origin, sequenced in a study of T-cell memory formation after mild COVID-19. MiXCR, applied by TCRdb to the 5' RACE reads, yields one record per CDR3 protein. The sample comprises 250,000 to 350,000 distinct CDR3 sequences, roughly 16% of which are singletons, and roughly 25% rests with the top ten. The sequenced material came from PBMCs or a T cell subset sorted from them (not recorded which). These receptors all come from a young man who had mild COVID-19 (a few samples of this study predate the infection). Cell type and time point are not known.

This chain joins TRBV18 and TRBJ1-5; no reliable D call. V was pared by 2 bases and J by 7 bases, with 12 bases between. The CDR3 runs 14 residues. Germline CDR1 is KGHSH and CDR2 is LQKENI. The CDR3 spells CASSPDNYNQPQHF. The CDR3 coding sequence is TGTGCCAGCTCACCAGACAATTATAACCAGCCCCAGCATTTT.

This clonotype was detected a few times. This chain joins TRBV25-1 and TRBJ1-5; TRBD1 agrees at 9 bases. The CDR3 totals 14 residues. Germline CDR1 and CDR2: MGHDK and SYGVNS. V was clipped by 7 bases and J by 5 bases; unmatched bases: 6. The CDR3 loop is CASNTGGEDQPQHF. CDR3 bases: TGTGCCAGCAACACAGGGGGCGAAGATCAGCCCCAGCATTTT.

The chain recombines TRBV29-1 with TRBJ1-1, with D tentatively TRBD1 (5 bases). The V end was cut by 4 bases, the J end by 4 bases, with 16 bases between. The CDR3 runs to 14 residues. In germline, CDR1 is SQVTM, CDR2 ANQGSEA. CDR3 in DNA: TGCAGCGTTGGAGCAGTCCTAAGGGGCACTGAAGCTTTCTTT. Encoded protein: CSVGAVLRGTEAFF.

DNA of the CDR3: TGCAGTGCTTCTAGCGGGGGGGTCTACGAGCAGTACGTC. It codes for CSASSGGVYEQYV. J is TRBJ2-7 and V is TRBV20-1; 12 nucleotides agree with TRBD2. The CDR3 totals 13 residues. From germline, CDR1 is DFQATT and CDR2 SNEGSKA (reference sequence). V trimming: 5 bases; J trimming: 3 bases; junction bases outside the gene matches: 2.

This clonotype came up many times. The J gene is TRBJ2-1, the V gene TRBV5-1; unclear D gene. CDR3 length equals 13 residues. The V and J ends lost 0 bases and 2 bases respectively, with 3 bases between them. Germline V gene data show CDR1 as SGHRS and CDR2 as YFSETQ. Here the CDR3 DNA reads TGCGCCAGCAGCTTGGACGCCTACAATGAGCAGTTCTTC. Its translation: CASSLDAYNEQFF.

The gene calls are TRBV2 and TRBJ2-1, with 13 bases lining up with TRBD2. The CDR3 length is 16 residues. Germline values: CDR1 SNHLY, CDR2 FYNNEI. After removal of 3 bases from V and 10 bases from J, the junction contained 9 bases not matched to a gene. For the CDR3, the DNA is TGTGCCAGCAGTGATGTACTAGCGGGGGGGGAACGGGAGCAGTTCTTC. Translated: CASSDVLAGGEREQFF.

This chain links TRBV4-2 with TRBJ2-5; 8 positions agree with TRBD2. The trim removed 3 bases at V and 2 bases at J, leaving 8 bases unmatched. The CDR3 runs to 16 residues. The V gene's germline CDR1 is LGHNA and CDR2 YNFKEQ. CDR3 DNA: TGTGCCAGCAGCCAGCGAGCGGGGGCCATGCAAGAGACCCAGTACTTC. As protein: CASSQRAGAMQETQYF.

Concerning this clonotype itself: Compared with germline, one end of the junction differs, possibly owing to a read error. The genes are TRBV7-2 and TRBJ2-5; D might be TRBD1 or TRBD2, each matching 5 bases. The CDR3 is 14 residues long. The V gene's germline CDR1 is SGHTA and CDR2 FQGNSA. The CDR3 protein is CASSPPGPQKTQYF. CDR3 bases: TGTGCCAGCAGCCCTCCGGGACCCCAAAAGACCCAGTACTTC.

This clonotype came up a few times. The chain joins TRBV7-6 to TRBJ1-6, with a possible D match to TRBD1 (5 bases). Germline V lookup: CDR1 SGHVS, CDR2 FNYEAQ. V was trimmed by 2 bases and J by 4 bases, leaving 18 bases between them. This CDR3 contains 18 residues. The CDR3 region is CASSLSPEGRGYNSPLHF. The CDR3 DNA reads TGTGCCAGCAGCTTATCCCCGGAGGGACGAGGGTATAATTCACCCCTCCACTTT.

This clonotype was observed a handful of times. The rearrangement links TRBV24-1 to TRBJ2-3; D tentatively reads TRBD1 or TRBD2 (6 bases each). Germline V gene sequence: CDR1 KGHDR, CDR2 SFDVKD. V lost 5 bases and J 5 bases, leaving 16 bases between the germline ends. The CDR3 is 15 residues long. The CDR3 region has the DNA TGTGCCACCAGTGGGGGGGCAGATTCGGGAGATACGCAGTATTTT. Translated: CATSGGADSGDTQYF.

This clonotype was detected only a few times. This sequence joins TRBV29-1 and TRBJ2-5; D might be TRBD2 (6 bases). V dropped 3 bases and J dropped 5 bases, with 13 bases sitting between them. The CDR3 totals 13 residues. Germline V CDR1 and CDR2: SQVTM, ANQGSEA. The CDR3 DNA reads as TGCAGCGTTGAGCCCGCGGGATTCGAGACCCAGTACTTC. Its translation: CSVEPAGFETQYF.

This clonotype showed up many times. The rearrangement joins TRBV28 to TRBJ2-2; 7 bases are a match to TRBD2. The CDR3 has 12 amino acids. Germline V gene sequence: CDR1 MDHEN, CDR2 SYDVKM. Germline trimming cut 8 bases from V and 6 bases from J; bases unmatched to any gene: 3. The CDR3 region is CASGGGAGELFF. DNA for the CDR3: TGTGCCAGCGGGGGGGGTGCCGGGGAGCTGTTTTTT.

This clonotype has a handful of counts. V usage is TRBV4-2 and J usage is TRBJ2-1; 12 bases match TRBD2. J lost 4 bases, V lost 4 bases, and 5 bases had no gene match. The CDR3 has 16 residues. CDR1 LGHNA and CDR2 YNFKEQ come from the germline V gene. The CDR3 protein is CASSPRGTSGYNEQFF. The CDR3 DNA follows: TGTGCCAGCAGCCCCAGAGGGACTAGCGGGTACAATGAGCAGTTCTTC.

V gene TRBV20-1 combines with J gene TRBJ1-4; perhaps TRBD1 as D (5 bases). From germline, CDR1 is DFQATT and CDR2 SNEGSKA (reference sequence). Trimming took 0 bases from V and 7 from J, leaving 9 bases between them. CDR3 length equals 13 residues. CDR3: CSARETDGEKLFF. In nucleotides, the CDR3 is TGCAGTGCTAGAGAGACAGATGGTGAAAAACTGTTTTTT.

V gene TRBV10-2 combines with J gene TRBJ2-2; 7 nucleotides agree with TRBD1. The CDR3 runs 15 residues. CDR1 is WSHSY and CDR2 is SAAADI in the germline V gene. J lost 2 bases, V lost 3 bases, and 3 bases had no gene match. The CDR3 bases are TGCGCCAGCAGTGATGGGACAGCCAACACCGGGGAGCTGTTTTTT. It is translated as CASSDGTANTGELFF.

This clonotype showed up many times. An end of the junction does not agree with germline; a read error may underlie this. CDR3 in DNA: TGCAGCTTTGAATTTGGGTCTACAGATACGCAGTATTTT. This sequence encodes CSFEFGSTDTQYF. The rearrangement uses TRBV29-1 and TRBJ2-3; D is uncertain. The CDR3 runs 13 residues. Germline assignment: CDR1 SQVTM and CDR2 ANQGSEA.

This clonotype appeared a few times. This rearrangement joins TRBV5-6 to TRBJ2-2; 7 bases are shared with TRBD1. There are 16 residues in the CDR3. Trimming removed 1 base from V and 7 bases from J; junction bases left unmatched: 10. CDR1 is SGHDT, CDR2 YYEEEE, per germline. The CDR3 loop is CASSLPGQTYLGELFF. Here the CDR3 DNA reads TGTGCCAGCAGCTTGCCGGGACAGACCTACCTCGGGGAGCTGTTTTTT.

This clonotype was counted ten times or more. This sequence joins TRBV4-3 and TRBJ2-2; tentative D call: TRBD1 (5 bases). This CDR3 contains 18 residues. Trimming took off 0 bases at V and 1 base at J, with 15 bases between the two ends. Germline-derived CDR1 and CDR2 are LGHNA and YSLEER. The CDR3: CASSQESATVMNTGELFF. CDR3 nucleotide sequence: TGCGCCAGCAGCCAAGAATCGGCGACAGTGATGAACACCGGGGAGCTGTTTTTT.

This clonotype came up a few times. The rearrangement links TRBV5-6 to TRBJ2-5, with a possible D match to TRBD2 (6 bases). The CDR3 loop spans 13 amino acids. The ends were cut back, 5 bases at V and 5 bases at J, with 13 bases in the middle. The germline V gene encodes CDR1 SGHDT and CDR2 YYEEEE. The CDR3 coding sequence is TGTGCCAGCAGGGCGGGACCTCACGAGACCCAGTACTTC. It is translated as CASRAGPHETQYF.

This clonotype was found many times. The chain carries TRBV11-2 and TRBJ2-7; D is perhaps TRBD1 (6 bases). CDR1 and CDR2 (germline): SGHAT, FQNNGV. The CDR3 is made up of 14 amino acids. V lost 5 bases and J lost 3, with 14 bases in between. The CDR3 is CASSHSTGDYEQYF. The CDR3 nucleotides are TGTGCCAGCAGCCATTCGACAGGCGACTACGAGCAGTACTTC.

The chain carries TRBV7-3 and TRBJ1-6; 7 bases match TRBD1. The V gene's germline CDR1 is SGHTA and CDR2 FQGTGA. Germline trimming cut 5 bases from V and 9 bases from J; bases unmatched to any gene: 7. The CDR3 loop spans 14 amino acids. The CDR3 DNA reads TGTGCCAGCAGCCGGGGGACAGTCGGTTCACCCCTCCACTTT. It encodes CASSRGTVGSPLHF.

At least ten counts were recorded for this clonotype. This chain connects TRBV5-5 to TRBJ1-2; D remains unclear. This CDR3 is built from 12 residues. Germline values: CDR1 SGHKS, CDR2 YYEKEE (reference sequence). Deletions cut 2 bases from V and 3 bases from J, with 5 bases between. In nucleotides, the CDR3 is TGTGCCAGCAGCTTTGACGACTATGGCTACACCTTC. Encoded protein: CASSFDDYGYTF.

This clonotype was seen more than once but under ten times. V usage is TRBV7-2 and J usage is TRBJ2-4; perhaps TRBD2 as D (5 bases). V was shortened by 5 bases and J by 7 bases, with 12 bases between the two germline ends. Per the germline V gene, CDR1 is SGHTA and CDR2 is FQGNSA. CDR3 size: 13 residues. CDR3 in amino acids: CASSVGVENIQYF. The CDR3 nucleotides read TGTGCCAGCAGCGTCGGGGTTGAGAACATTCAGTACTTC.

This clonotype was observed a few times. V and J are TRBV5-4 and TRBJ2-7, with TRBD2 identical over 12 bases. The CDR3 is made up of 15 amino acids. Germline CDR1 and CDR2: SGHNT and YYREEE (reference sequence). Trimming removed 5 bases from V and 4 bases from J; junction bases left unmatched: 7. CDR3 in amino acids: CASSSGLAGSYEQYF. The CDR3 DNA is TGTGCCAGCAGTTCCGGACTAGCGGGATCTTACGAGCAGTACTTC.

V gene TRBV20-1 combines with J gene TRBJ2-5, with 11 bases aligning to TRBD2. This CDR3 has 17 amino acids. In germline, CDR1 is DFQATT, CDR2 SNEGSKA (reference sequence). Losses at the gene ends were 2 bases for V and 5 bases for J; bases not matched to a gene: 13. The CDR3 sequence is CSARSGLAGLKGETQYF. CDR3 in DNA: TGCAGTGCTAGATCTGGACTAGCGGGCCTAAAGGGGGAGACCCAGTACTTC.